This T cell receptor (beta chain) is from a study of T cell responses to AZD1222 COVID-19 vaccine. Overall study findings and caveats: White British ancestry dominated among donors, who included more females, and clonal diversity was possibly underestimated. Unmutated regions of variants are reportedly targeted by nearly half of spike-specific TCRs.

For this clone: Its antigen is currently unknown.

Repertoires were generated with immunoSEQ multiplex PCR, while TCRdb's copy carries only in-frame clones and drops some. In the table there are about 87,000 clones, roughly 90% of which are singletons. The germline V gene encodes CDR1 SGHNT and CDR2 YENEEA. CDR3 length: 16 amino acids. With 2 bases removed from V and 6 bases from J, the gap between germline ends came to 17 bases. The clonotype was recovered from an adult in good health. The sample here was peripheral blood, taken on day 0 of AZD1222 vaccination. The chain is built from TRBV11-3 and TRBJ2-1; D is possibly TRBD1 (5 bases). CDR3 amino acids: CASSLWGRDGVNEQFF. The CDR3 DNA reads TGTGCCAGCAGCTTATGGGGCAGGGATGGTGTCAATGAGCAGTTCTTC. Together with reference TRBV11-3 and TRBJ2-1, the CDR3 gives the full variable domain: EAGVVQSPRYKIIEKKQPVAFWCNPISGHNTLYWYLQNLGQGPELLIRYENEEAVDDSQLPKDRFSAERLKGVDSTLKIQPAELGDSAVYLCASSLWGRDGVNEQFFGPGTRLTVL.